Listed below are T cell receptor beta chains from one sample, sequenced in a study of CD8+ T cells in alopecia areata. This table comes from immunoSEQ multiplex PCR, and its TCRdb copy is limited to in-frame clones, with some not included. The sample contains roughly 180,000 clones, about 60% of which appear only once. Here the sequenced sample was CD4+ T cells sorted from blood, taken at week 4, from a patient treated with tofacitinib. The receptors derive from a human donor with alopecia areata. The CDR3 runs from the conserved cysteine through the conserved F or W. The D gene is left open where the match is weak. Size is stated for part of the rows, as once, few or many counts, or as a class when the clone is expanded.

clone_size	v_call	j_call	d_call	cdr3_aa	cdr3_nt
NA	TRBV29-1	TRBJ2-7	NA	CSVEGVSYEQYF	TGCAGCGTTGAGGGCGTCTCCTACGAGCAGTACTTC
NA	TRBV7-6	TRBJ2-5	TRBD2	CASKLAGQETQYF	TGTGCCAGCAAACTAGCGGGACAAGAGACCCAGTACTTC
few	TRBV28	TRBJ1-1	NA	CASSLPGTNTEAFF	TGTGCCAGCAGTTTACCCGGGACAAACACTGAAGCTTTCTTT
few	TRBV5-4	TRBJ2-7	TRBD1	CASSSAGTGRLHEQYF	TGTGCCAGCAGCTCGGCCGGGACAGGGAGGCTCCACGAGCAGTACTTC
NA	TRBV5-1	TRBJ1-1	TRBD1	CASSPKVTDRTGAFF	TGCGCCAGCAGCCCTAAAGTCACGGACAGGACGGGGGCTTTCTTT
NA	TRBV7-2	TRBJ2-2	NA	CASSWGEDGGELFF	TGTGCCAGCAGCTGGGGTGAAGATGGCGGGGAGCTGTTTTTT
NA	TRBV2	TRBJ2-7	TRBD1	CASYRPGTAAYEQYF	TGTGCCAGCTACCGACCTGGGACAGCGGCTTACGAGCAGTACTTC
once	TRBV29-1	TRBJ2-7	NA	CSAMTTGKSSYEQYF	TGCAGCGCCATGACCACAGGGAAAAGCTCCTACGAGCAGTACTTC
NA	TRBV10-3	TRBJ1-1	NA	CAIARDALNTEAFF	TGTGCCATCGCCCGGGACGCCCTGAACACTGAAGCTTTCTTT
once	TRBV29-1	TRBJ1-2	TRBD1	CSVLGQGASYGYTF	TGCAGCGTCCTGGGACAGGGGGCCTCCTATGGCTACACCTTC
NA	TRBV7-2	TRBJ1-5	NA	CASTGDPRNQPQHF	TGTGCCAGCACTGGGGATCCTAGAAATCAGCCCCAGCATTTT
NA	TRBV5-1	TRBJ1-1	NA	CASSQVRGNTEAFF	TGCGCCAGCAGCCAAGTTCGGGGGAACACTGAAGCTTTCTTT
few	TRBV10-3	TRBJ2-7	TRBD2	CAISRTSSGYEQYF	TGTGCCATCAGTCGGACTAGCAGCGGTTACGAGCAGTACTTC
NA	TRBV30	TRBJ2-4	NA	CAWNAQGLKNIQYF	TGTGCCTGGAACGCCCAGGGCCTTAAAAACATTCAGTACTTC
few	TRBV30	TRBJ1-1	NA	CALGTANTEAFF	TGTGCCTTGGGGACCGCCAACACTGAAGCTTTCTTT
NA	TRBV29-1	TRBJ1-1	TRBD1	CSSWDRRGAFF	TGCAGCTCGTGGGACAGAAGAGGAGCTTTCTTT
NA	TRBV30	TRBJ2-2	NA	CAWSVVAGAGELFF	TGTGCCTGGAGTGTAGTGGCAGGTGCCGGGGAGCTGTTTTTT
few	TRBV29-1	TRBJ1-5	NA	CSVGVTGNNQPQHF	TGCAGCGTTGGAGTGACAGGTAACAATCAGCCCCAGCATTTT
NA	TRBV6-6	TRBJ2-7	TRBD1	CASSGQGSWEQYF	TGTGCCAGCAGTGGACAGGGTTCATGGGAGCAGTACTTC
NA	TRBV7-2	TRBJ2-7	TRBD1	CASSTGTGNSYEQYF	TGTGCCAGCAGCACCGGGACAGGGAACTCCTACGAGCAGTACTTC
NA	TRBV5-1	TRBJ1-2	NA	CASSLERANYGYTF	TGCGCCAGCAGCTTGGAGAGGGCCAACTATGGCTACACCTTC
few	TRBV29-1	TRBJ1-2	NA	CSVDRDIHYGYTF	TGCAGCGTTGATCGGGACATCCACTATGGCTACACCTTC
NA	TRBV5-1	TRBJ2-3	TRBD2	CASSPGTSGFTDTQYF	TGCGCCAGCAGCCCAGGGACTAGCGGATTCACAGATACGCAGTATTTT
few	TRBV19	TRBJ2-7	TRBD2	CASSIRSPSGAYEQYF	TGTGCCAGTAGTATTCGGTCCCCTAGCGGAGCCTACGAGCAGTACTTC
few	TRBV10-3	TRBJ2-2	NA	CAISQNTGELFF	TGTGCCATCAGCCAGAACACCGGGGAGCTGTTTTTT
NA	TRBV4-1	TRBJ2-5	NA	CASSYNSAKETQYF	TGCGCCAGCAGCTACAACTCGGCGAAAGAGACCCAGTACTTC
NA	TRBV4-2	TRBJ1-6	NA	CASSQDWGTSLHF	TGTGCCAGCAGCCAAGATTGGGGGACGTCCCTCCACTTT
once	TRBV5-6	TRBJ2-4	NA	CASSFEGIAKNIQYF	TGTGCCAGCAGCTTTGAGGGTATCGCCAAAAACATTCAGTACTTC
NA	TRBV28	TRBJ1-5	NA	CASRPQGGGNQPQHF	TGTGCCAGCAGACCACAGGGAGGGGGCAATCAGCCCCAGCATTTT
NA	TRBV29-1	TRBJ1-1	NA	CSAGMVNTEAFF	TGCAGCGCCGGGATGGTAAACACTGAAGCTTTCTTT
few	TRBV29-1	TRBJ2-3	TRBD1	CSVRRDRVTDTQYF	TGCAGCGTGCGGCGGGACAGGGTCACAGATACGCAGTATTTT
NA	TRBV29-1	TRBJ1-5	NA	CSVGGGAGQPQHF	TGCAGCGTTGGGGGGGGCGCAGGACAGCCCCAGCATTTT
NA	TRBV7-9	TRBJ2-3	NA	CASSWQQGFTDTQYF	TGTGCCAGCAGCTGGCAACAGGGATTCACAGATACGCAGTATTTT
few	TRBV5-6	TRBJ2-7	NA	CASSLTSYEQYF	TGTGCCAGCAGCTTGACAAGCTACGAGCAGTACTTC
few	TRBV19	TRBJ2-2	NA	CASSSGTENTGELFF	TGTGCCAGTAGTTCCGGGACGGAAAACACCGGGGAGCTGTTTTTT
NA	TRBV30	TRBJ2-7	NA	CAWNPRTALDEQYF	TGTGCCTGGAATCCTCGGACAGCATTGGACGAGCAGTACTTC
once	TRBV5-1	TRBJ2-7	TRBD2	CASRGLAGDSYEQYF	TGCGCCAGCAGGGGACTAGCGGGGGACTCCTACGAGCAGTACTTC
NA	TRBV29-1	TRBJ2-5	NA	CSARGRQNQETQYF	TGCAGCGCTCGAGGTAGACAAAACCAAGAGACCCAGTACTTC
NA	TRBV30	TRBJ1-2	NA	CAWTGNSAPNYGYTF	TGTGCCTGGACAGGGAACAGCGCGCCGAACTATGGCTACACCTTC
NA	TRBV5-1	TRBJ2-5	NA	CASSLDPHQETQYF	TGCGCCAGCAGCTTGGATCCGCACCAAGAGACCCAGTACTTC
NA	TRBV7-2	TRBJ2-1	NA	CASSLSIRDEQFF	TGTGCCAGCAGCCTATCGATCCGGGATGAGCAGTTCTTC
NA	TRBV23-1	TRBJ1-2	NA	CASSYRKLYGYTF	TGCGCCAGCAGTTATAGGAAACTTTATGGCTACACCTTC
NA	TRBV30	TRBJ2-2	TRBD2	CAWTGNSGGLKGELFF	TGTGCCTGGACCGGGAACAGCGGGGGGCTGAAAGGGGAGCTGTTTTTT
NA	TRBV29-1	TRBJ2-7	TRBD1	CSAKPGQGPSGEQYF	TGCAGCGCGAAGCCGGGACAGGGGCCTTCAGGCGAGCAGTACTTC
NA	TRBV4-2	TRBJ2-5	TRBD2	CASSQEGGGSRRETQYF	TGTGCCAGCAGCCAAGAGGGGGGAGGGTCACGGCGGGAGACCCAGTACTTC